A selection of T cell receptor beta chains follows, all from one sample in a study of response to subunit inactivated influenza vaccine. TCRdb called the RT-PCR reads again in MiXCR, with one record for every CDR3 protein. The top ten hold 1.9% of the sample, which has hundreds of thousands of distinct CDR3 sequences, about 25% seen once. The starting material was CD4+ T cells sorted from PBMCs, obtained 5 to 6 days after vaccination. The receptors were gathered from a man aged 45-60 years who received an inactivated influenza vaccine. Both conserved end residues are trimmed from each CDR3.

V	J	CDR3
TRBV7-9	TRBJ2-7	ASSYPGGSYEQY
TRBV6-1	TRBJ1-1	ASREQGVGTEAF
TRBV20-1	TRBJ1-4	SVKNEKLF
TRBV2	TRBJ1-2	ASSGTGFDYGYT
TRBV3-1	TRBJ2-1	ASSQDLISEQF
TRBV5-1	TRBJ2-5	ASSVGTRVGETQY
TRBV5-1	TRBJ2-1	ASSSSLQAAYNEQF
TRBV28	TRBJ2-7	ASSRTGVAYEQY
TRBV6-2/TRBV6-3	TRBJ2-7	ASSYGREYIKAEQY
TRBV6-5	TRBJ2-5	ASSYSEGWETQY
TRBV24-1	TRBJ2-7	ATSARTERTYEQY
TRBV12-3/TRBV12-4	TRBJ1-2	ASSFSHGQAEGYT